The rows below give T cell receptor beta chains drawn from one sample of a study of blood T cells in healthy people across ages. TCRdb passed the 5' RACE reads through MiXCR, listing each CDR3 protein once. Here the sample spans more than 550,000 distinct CDR3 sequences, about 20% being singletons. The sample taken for sequencing was blood. Every receptor here comes from a man aged 70-80 years in good health. Each CDR3 is given with its conserved first and last residue. D genes are given only for firm matches. Clone size is stated in some rows and not others, as once, few, many or a class when expanded.

>TRBJ1-2|TRBV12-3/TRBV12-4|-|-
CASSPGRAGYTF
TGTGCCAGCAGCCCCGGGCGGGCAGGGTACACCTTC
>TRBJ1-1|TRBV6-5|-|-
CASSNDAGLAFF
TGTGCCAGCAGTAACGATGCAGGGCTAGCTTTCTTT
>TRBJ2-1|TRBV20-1|few|TRBD2
CSARDPSGRSNEQFF
TGCAGTGCTAGAGATCCCAGCGGGAGAAGCAATGAGCAGTTCTTC
>TRBJ1-1|TRBV5-1|-|TRBD1
CASSRTGPSNTEAFF
TGCGCCAGCAGCAGGACAGGCCCCAGTAACACTGAAGCTTTCTTT
>TRBJ2-3|TRBV7-2|-|TRBD2
CASSVAGLRDTQYF
TGTGCCAGCAGCGTAGCGGGCCTCCGGGATACGCAGTATTTT
>TRBJ1-2|TRBV3-1|-|TRBD1
CASSRGTGDIYGYTF
TGTGCCAGCAGCCGCGGGACAGGGGATATCTATGGCTACACCTTC
>TRBJ2-3|TRBV11-3|-|-
CASSLKADTQYF
TGTGCCAGCAGCTTAAAAGCCGATACGCAGTATTTT
>TRBJ1-6|TRBV3-1|once|TRBD1
CASSQPYRGESPLHF
TGTGCCAGCAGCCAACCTTACAGGGGGGAATCACCCCTCCACTTT
>TRBJ2-1|TRBV20-1|few|TRBD1
CSASEGTGTEQFF
TGCAGTGCTAGCGAAGGGACAGGGACTGAGCAGTTCTTC
>TRBJ2-5|TRBV6-5|-|TRBD1
CASSYLGGEETQYF
TGTGCCAGCAGTTACTTAGGGGGCGAAGAGACCCAGTACTTC
>TRBJ1-5|TRBV12-3/TRBV12-4|-|-
CASSLVKDGYQPQHF
TGTGCCAGCAGTTTGGTTAAAGATGGGTATCAGCCCCAGCATTTT
>TRBJ1-3|TRBV3-1|-|-
CASSQVEGDTIYF
TGTGCCAGCAGCCAAGTTGAGGGGGACACCATATATTTT